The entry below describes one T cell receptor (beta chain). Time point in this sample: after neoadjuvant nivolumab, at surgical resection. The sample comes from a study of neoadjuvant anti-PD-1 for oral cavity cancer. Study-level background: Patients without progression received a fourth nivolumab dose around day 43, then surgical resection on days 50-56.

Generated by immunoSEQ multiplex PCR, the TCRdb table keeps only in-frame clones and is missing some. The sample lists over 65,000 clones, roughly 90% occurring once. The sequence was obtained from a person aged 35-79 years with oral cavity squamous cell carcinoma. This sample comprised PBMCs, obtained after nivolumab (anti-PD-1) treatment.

The CDR3 region is CASSLDARGLLETQYF. The CDR3 bases are TGTGCCAGCAGCTTAGACGCCAGGGGGCTTCTGGAGACCCAGTACTTC. The chain has TRBV11-2 and TRBJ2-5; 8 bases agree with TRBD1. Germline V gives CDR1 SGHAT, CDR2 FQNNGV. The length of the CDR3 is 16 residues. V shed 0 bases, J shed 5 bases, and the junction held 8 bases outside the gene matches. Together with reference TRBV11-2 and TRBJ2-5, the CDR3 gives the full variable domain: EAGVAQSPRYKIIEKRQSVAFWCNPISGHATLYWYQQILGQGPKLLIQFQNNGVVDDSQLPKDRFSAERLKGVDSTLKIQPAKLEDSAVYLCASSLDARGLLETQYFGPGTRLLVL.